This TCR beta chain was identified during a study of blood T cell repertoires in COVID-19. Study at large: PBMCs, B-cell-depleted T cells, or T cells provided the cDNA or gDNA that made up the material.

Per the original methods: Amplification of reference gene primers was used by the study to estimate nucleated cell counts. Clones were sequenced by immunoSEQ multiplex PCR, and TCRdb holds only the in-frame ones, with some missing. V, J and clone size were drawn from that table, and D and trimming were deduced from the DNA. Of about 170,000 clones detected, roughly 89% appear once; the ten largest clones hold 3.5% to 4.5%. Deletions cut 6 bases from V and 3 bases from J, with 10 bases between. The germline gives CDR1 SNHLY, CDR2 FYNNEI. The CDR3 sequence is 13 residues long. The TCR was taken from a man aged 18 to 29 with active or convalescent COVID-19. Input material: peripheral blood. The V and J genes are TRBV2 and TRBJ2-3, with D perhaps matching TRBD1 (6 bases). CDR3 loop: CASRSQGTDTQYF. Written as DNA, the CDR3 is TGTGCCAGCAGATCCCAGGGGACAGATACGCAGTATTTT.